These T cell receptor beta chains were read from a single sample in a study of chemoradiotherapy in HPV16-positive cancers. The method was immunoSEQ multiplex PCR; TCRdb's version includes in-frame clones alone and lacks a portion of them. This table has under 15,000 clones, over 75% appearing once. This sample was taken from a patient who underwent chemoradiotherapy. All receptors derive from a human donor with HPV-associated anogenital cancer. Each CDR3 is given with its conserved first and last residue. The order of the fields is clone size, V gene, J gene, D gene, CDR3 DNA, CDR3 protein. A D gene is named only where the DNA matches it firmly. Not every row has a clone size; where given, it reads once, few, many or a size class.

abundance: few; v_gene: TRBV27; j_gene: TRBJ1-5; d_gene: TRBD1; CDR3nt: TGTGCCAGCAGTTCCGCAGGGGGGCCCCAGCATTTT; CDR3aa: CASSSAGGPQHF
abundance: .; v_gene: TRBV7-8; j_gene: TRBJ2-5; d_gene: .; CDR3nt: TGTGCCAGCACGTGGGGGGCTAACCAAGAGACCCAGTACTTC; CDR3aa: CASTWGANQETQYF
abundance: .; v_gene: TRBV4-3; j_gene: TRBJ2-7; d_gene: TRBD1; CDR3nt: TGCGCCAGCAGCCAAGGACAGGGGGTATACGAGCAGTACTTC; CDR3aa: CASSQGQGVYEQYF
abundance: .; v_gene: TRBV18; j_gene: TRBJ2-6; d_gene: .; CDR3nt: TGTGCCAGCTCACCCAAGGACAGAATCTCTGGGGCCAACGTCCTGACTTTC; CDR3aa: CASSPKDRISGANVLTF
abundance: .; v_gene: TRBV18; j_gene: TRBJ1-3; d_gene: .; CDR3nt: TGTGCCAGCTCACAGGAGTACAGTTCTGGAAACACCATATATTTT; CDR3aa: CASSQEYSSGNTIYF
abundance: .; v_gene: TRBV11-3; j_gene: TRBJ1-3; d_gene: .; CDR3nt: TGTGCCAGCAGCTTAGGAGGCGGGCTCTCTGGAAACACCATATATTTT; CDR3aa: CASSLGGGLSGNTIYF
abundance: .; v_gene: TRBV7-2; j_gene: TRBJ1-1; d_gene: TRBD1; CDR3nt: TGTGCCAGCAGCCCTGAATCGACAGGGACCGAAGCTTTCTTT; CDR3aa: CASSPESTGTEAFF
abundance: .; v_gene: TRBV7-2; j_gene: TRBJ2-1; d_gene: TRBD2; CDR3nt: TGTGCCAGCAGCCCGGATAGCGGGGGCCTTTACAATGAGCAGTTCTTC; CDR3aa: CASSPDSGGLYNEQFF
abundance: .; v_gene: TRBV6-5; j_gene: TRBJ1-2; d_gene: .; CDR3nt: TGTGCCAGCAGTTTTGCAAGGGGGAGAGCTAACTATGGCTACACCTTC; CDR3aa: CASSFARGRANYGYTF
abundance: few; v_gene: TRBV6-1; j_gene: TRBJ1-2; d_gene: TRBD1; CDR3nt: TGTGCCAGCAGTCTACAGGGGGGGGATGGCTACACCTTC; CDR3aa: CASSLQGGDGYTF
abundance: few; v_gene: TRBV19; j_gene: TRBJ1-2; d_gene: .; CDR3nt: TGTGCCAGTAGTCCGACCTTACGCTATGGCTACACCTTC; CDR3aa: CASSPTLRYGYTF
abundance: .; v_gene: TRBV6-1; j_gene: TRBJ1-2; d_gene: .; CDR3nt: TGTGCCAGCGGGGAAAGGCACAACTATGGCTACACCTTC; CDR3aa: CASGERHNYGYTF
abundance: .; v_gene: TRBV14; j_gene: TRBJ1-1; d_gene: .; CDR3nt: TGTGCCAGCAGCCAGGGGGCCTTGTTCATGAACACTGAAGCTTTCTTT; CDR3aa: CASSQGALFMNTEAFF
abundance: .; v_gene: TRBV6-5; j_gene: TRBJ2-3; d_gene: TRBD1; CDR3nt: TGTGCCAGCAGCACCCTAGGGGGCGTCGCAGATACGCAGTATTTT; CDR3aa: CASSTLGGVADTQYF
abundance: .; v_gene: TRBV7-2; j_gene: TRBJ1-1; d_gene: TRBD1; CDR3nt: TGTGCCAGCAGCTTAGCTGGGGACAGGGGCGCCTTCACTGAAGCTTTCTTT; CDR3aa: CASSLAGDRGAFTEAFF
abundance: .; v_gene: TRBV11-2; j_gene: TRBJ1-4; d_gene: .; CDR3nt: TGTGCCAGCAGCTTAGCAGGGTACTATGAAAAACTGTTTTTT; CDR3aa: CASSLAGYYEKLFF
abundance: .; v_gene: TRBV19; j_gene: TRBJ2-6; d_gene: TRBD1; CDR3nt: TGTGCCTCCCTCGGACAGGGGGGTGGGGCTGGGGCCAACGTCCTGACTTTC; CDR3aa: CASLGQGGGAGANVLTF
abundance: .; v_gene: TRBV21-1; j_gene: TRBJ1-2; d_gene: .; CDR3nt: TGTGCCAGCAGCCCTCCCCTCGAAGGGCGTCGCTATGGCTACACCTTC; CDR3aa: CASSPPLEGRRYGYTF
abundance: .; v_gene: TRBV27; j_gene: TRBJ1-1; d_gene: .; CDR3nt: TGTGCCAGCACGTCGGGCCCGAACACTGAAGCTTTCTTT; CDR3aa: CASTSGPNTEAFF
abundance: .; v_gene: TRBV19; j_gene: TRBJ2-5; d_gene: .; CDR3nt: TGTGCCAGTAGTCTGACTGTTGGGGAGACCCAGTACTTC; CDR3aa: CASSLTVGETQYF
abundance: .; v_gene: TRBV7-2; j_gene: TRBJ2-3; d_gene: TRBD2; CDR3nt: TGTGCCAGCAGCTCAATTGGGACTAGAAGCACAGATACGCAGTATTTT; CDR3aa: CASSSIGTRSTDTQYF
abundance: .; v_gene: TRBV5-1; j_gene: TRBJ2-3; d_gene: .; CDR3nt: TGCGCCACTACAAGGGGATTCCGAGGAACAGATACGCAGTATTTT; CDR3aa: CATTRGFRGTDTQYF
abundance: once; v_gene: TRBV6-4; j_gene: TRBJ1-2; d_gene: .; CDR3nt: TGTGCCAGCAGTGACTCGGACAGAGGTGGCTACACCTTC; CDR3aa: CASSDSDRGGYTF
abundance: .; v_gene: TRBV6-1; j_gene: TRBJ2-1; d_gene: .; CDR3nt: TGTGCCAGCAGTGAAGCAGGCCCCTACAATGAGCAGTTCTTC; CDR3aa: CASSEAGPYNEQFF
abundance: .; v_gene: TRBV5-1; j_gene: TRBJ1-1; d_gene: .; CDR3nt: TGCGCCAGCAGCTTGACAGGGTATAACACTGAAGCTTTCTTT; CDR3aa: CASSLTGYNTEAFF
abundance: .; v_gene: TRBV5-5; j_gene: TRBJ2-5; d_gene: .; CDR3nt: TGTGCCAGCAGCTCTAGACAGATGGTAGAGACCCAGTACTTC; CDR3aa: CASSSRQMVETQYF
abundance: .; v_gene: TRBV7-2; j_gene: TRBJ2-1; d_gene: TRBD2; CDR3nt: TGTGCCAGCAGCTTGCAGGGACTAGACTACAATGAGCAGTTCTTC; CDR3aa: CASSLQGLDYNEQFF
abundance: .; v_gene: TRBV11-3; j_gene: TRBJ1-1; d_gene: .; CDR3nt: TGTGCCAGCAGCTTAGTAGCAGAATACACTGAAGCTTTCTTT; CDR3aa: CASSLVAEYTEAFF
abundance: once; v_gene: TRBV19; j_gene: TRBJ1-1; d_gene: .; CDR3nt: TGTGCCAGTAGTATGGCGGGAATGTTGACTGAAGCTTTCTTT; CDR3aa: CASSMAGMLTEAFF
abundance: .; v_gene: TRBV7-8; j_gene: TRBJ1-1; d_gene: .; CDR3nt: TGTGCCAGCAGCTTAGCGGCAGCCAGCACTGAAGCTTTCTTT; CDR3aa: CASSLAAASTEAFF
abundance: .; v_gene: TRBV30; j_gene: TRBJ1-5; d_gene: .; CDR3nt: TGTGCCTGGAGCAAGGCAGGGGCCACCAATCAGCCCCAGCATTTT; CDR3aa: CAWSKAGATNQPQHF
abundance: once; v_gene: TRBV19; j_gene: TRBJ2-7; d_gene: .; CDR3nt: TGTGCCAGTCGGCTAGCGAGCTCCTACGAGCAGTACTTC; CDR3aa: CASRLASSYEQYF
abundance: .; v_gene: TRBV20-1; j_gene: TRBJ1-1; d_gene: .; CDR3nt: TGCAGTGCTAGATCCGGTGACGCTTTCTTT; CDR3aa: CSARSGDAFF
abundance: .; v_gene: TRBV6-1; j_gene: TRBJ1-2; d_gene: TRBD1; CDR3nt: TGTGCCAGCCGGGACAGGGGTGAAAACTATGGCTACACCTTC; CDR3aa: CASRDRGENYGYTF
abundance: .; v_gene: TRBV7-2; j_gene: TRBJ2-1; d_gene: .; CDR3nt: TGTGCCAGCAGCGTCTCCAGGGGCCGCTGGGATGAGCAGTTCTTC; CDR3aa: CASSVSRGRWDEQFF
abundance: .; v_gene: TRBV6-5; j_gene: TRBJ1-1; d_gene: .; CDR3nt: TGTGCCAGTTGGGGAAGACGAACTGAAGCTTTCTTT; CDR3aa: CASWGRRTEAFF
abundance: .; v_gene: TRBV2; j_gene: TRBJ2-7; d_gene: .; CDR3nt: TGTGCCAGCAGCCGGGCTGAGCACTCCTACGAGCAGTACTTC; CDR3aa: CASSRAEHSYEQYF
abundance: .; v_gene: TRBV4-1; j_gene: TRBJ2-7; d_gene: TRBD2; CDR3nt: TGCGCCAGCAGCCAGGGAAAATTGGGACTAATCTACGAGCAGTACTTC; CDR3aa: CASSQGKLGLIYEQYF
abundance: .; v_gene: TRBV10-3; j_gene: TRBJ2-1; d_gene: .; CDR3nt: TGTGCCATCAGTCAAAGGACACAAACCCGCAATGAGCAGTTCTTC; CDR3aa: CAISQRTQTRNEQFF
abundance: .; v_gene: TRBV15; j_gene: TRBJ1-1; d_gene: .; CDR3nt: TGTGCCACCAGCAGAGACAGGGACCTAATGAACACTGAAGCTTTCTTT; CDR3aa: CATSRDRDLMNTEAFF
abundance: .; v_gene: TRBV29-1; j_gene: TRBJ1-2; d_gene: TRBD1; CDR3nt: TGCAGCGTTTATCAACAGGGGGTAGATCTCTTCGGCTACACCTTC; CDR3aa: CSVYQQGVDLFGYTF
abundance: few; v_gene: TRBV10-3; j_gene: TRBJ1-5; d_gene: TRBD1; CDR3nt: TGTGCCATCAGTGGACAGGGGGGCAATCAGCCCCAGCATTTT; CDR3aa: CAISGQGGNQPQHF
abundance: .; v_gene: TRBV2; j_gene: TRBJ2-2; d_gene: TRBD1; CDR3nt: TGTGCCAGCAGTGGACAGGGTAACACCGGGGAGCTGTTTTTT; CDR3aa: CASSGQGNTGELFF
abundance: .; v_gene: TRBV2; j_gene: TRBJ1-5; d_gene: .; CDR3nt: TGTGCCAGCAGCCCAGATCTCAATCAGCCCCAGCATTTT; CDR3aa: CASSPDLNQPQHF
abundance: .; v_gene: TRBV10-3; j_gene: TRBJ2-7; d_gene: .; CDR3nt: TGTGCCATCAGAACCGACGGCTACGAGCAGTACTTC; CDR3aa: CAIRTDGYEQYF
abundance: .; v_gene: TRBV5-1; j_gene: TRBJ1-2; d_gene: .; CDR3nt: TGCGCCAGCAGATTTGACGGACCCTTAGGCTACACCTTC; CDR3aa: CASRFDGPLGYTF
abundance: .; v_gene: TRBV6-1; j_gene: TRBJ1-2; d_gene: .; CDR3nt: TGTGCCAGCAGAGAGGACGGGAACTATGGCTACACCTTC; CDR3aa: CASREDGNYGYTF
abundance: .; v_gene: TRBV27; j_gene: TRBJ2-7; d_gene: .; CDR3nt: TGTGCCAGCAGGAGGGGTGGGGAGGCCTACGAGCAGTACTTC; CDR3aa: CASRRGGEAYEQYF
abundance: .; v_gene: TRBV9; j_gene: TRBJ1-2; d_gene: .; CDR3nt: TGTGCCAGCAGCGTAGGGGGGGACGGGAACTATGGCTACACCTTC; CDR3aa: CASSVGGDGNYGYTF
abundance: .; v_gene: TRBV5-1; j_gene: TRBJ2-5; d_gene: .; CDR3nt: TGCGCCAGCAGCCAGACAGAAGAGACCCAGTACTTC; CDR3aa: CASSQTEETQYF
abundance: .; v_gene: TRBV5-4; j_gene: TRBJ2-3; d_gene: TRBD1; CDR3nt: TGTGCCAGCACCTTTTGGGGACAGGGACCAGATACGCAGTATTTT; CDR3aa: CASTFWGQGPDTQYF
abundance: once; v_gene: TRBV5-6; j_gene: TRBJ2-1; d_gene: .; CDR3nt: TGTGCCAGCAGCAGGGGTCGGCGGGAGCAGTTCTTC; CDR3aa: CASSRGRREQFF
abundance: .; v_gene: TRBV7-8; j_gene: TRBJ2-7; d_gene: .; CDR3nt: TGTGCCAGCAGTTTTACCGGGATTAGCGGTCTCTCCTACGAGCAGTACTTC; CDR3aa: CASSFTGISGLSYEQYF
abundance: .; v_gene: TRBV4-1; j_gene: TRBJ1-5; d_gene: .; CDR3nt: TGCGCCAGCAGCCAAGATATTGGGCCCTCGAGCCTTAATCAGCCCCAGCATTTT; CDR3aa: CASSQDIGPSSLNQPQHF